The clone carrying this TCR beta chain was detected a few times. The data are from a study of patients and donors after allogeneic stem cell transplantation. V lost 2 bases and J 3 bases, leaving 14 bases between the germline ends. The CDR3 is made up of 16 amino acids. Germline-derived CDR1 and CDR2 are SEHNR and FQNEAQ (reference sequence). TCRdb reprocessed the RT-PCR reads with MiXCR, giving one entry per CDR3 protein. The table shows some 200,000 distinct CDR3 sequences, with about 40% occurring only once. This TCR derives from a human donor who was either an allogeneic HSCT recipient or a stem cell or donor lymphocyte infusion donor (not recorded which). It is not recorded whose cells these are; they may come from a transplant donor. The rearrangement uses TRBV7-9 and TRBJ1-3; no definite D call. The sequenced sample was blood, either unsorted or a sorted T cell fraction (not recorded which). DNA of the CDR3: TGTGCCAGCAGCTTACTCCCTCCTGCTAGTGGAAACACCATATATTTT. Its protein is CASSLLPPASGNTIYF.